This T cell receptor beta chain was sequenced during a study of CD8 T cells in Susac syndrome. Random hexamers were used to reverse transcribe an amount of about 0.45 to 1 ug RNA. It was immunoSEQ multiplex PCR that amplified TCR beta CDR3 across 54 Vbeta and 13 Jbeta. TCRdb re-called the immunoSEQ multiplex PCR reads with MiXCR, one entry per CDR3 protein. The sample holds under 350,000 distinct CDR3 sequences; 92% are singletons and the top ten take around 0.07%. Concerning this clonotype: The antigen remains undetermined.

Whole-study findings and limits: A relatively small number of individuals underwent TCR sequencing and HLA analysis.

Sequencing targeted TCR beta in blood CD8+ and CD4+ T cells. In contrast to the negatively isolated CD8+ and CD4+ T cells, TEMRA cells were FACS-enriched. Germline assignment: CDR1 LNHDA and CDR2 SQIVND (reference sequence). The V gene end was trimmed by 10 bases and the J gene end by 5 bases; junction bases not matched to a gene: 11. The CDR3 covers 13 residues. The chain employs TRBV19 and TRBJ2-7; 7 nucleotides align to TRBD1. This receptor was identified in a human donor with multiple sclerosis. Sequenced sample: CD4+ T cells from PBMCs. CDR3 DNA: TGTGCCACCATCGACAGGGTAAGGAACGAGCAGTACTTC. This gives the protein CATIDRVRNEQYF.